These 2 T cell receptor beta chains were all obtained from the same sample, sequenced in a study of blood T cells in healthy people across ages (dated by TCRdb to between 2014 and 2017). Preparation of the library involved 5' RACE. Data came from an Illumina HiSeq 2500. A second PCR of roughly 6 to 11 cycles was run with a J-beta primer mix and a sample-barcoded 5' primer. TCRdb handled the public reads itself, with Q25 trimming in fastp and clone calling in MiXCR, and kept productive beta chains. Every CDR3 protein is listed once, alongside the most common genes and DNA of its rows. Present in this sample are 800,000 to 1,300,000 distinct CDR3 sequences, about 25% of which were seen just once. Clones ranked in the top ten supply around 0.75% of the sample. These data are also associated with another study on T cells of mothers and their children.

The specimen was blood. The receptors derive from a girl aged 2-10 years in good health.

J is TRBJ2-2 and V is TRBV2; 11 bases are shared with TRBD2. Germline CDR1 SNHLY, CDR2 FYNNEI. CDR3 length: 17 amino acids. Trimming took 6 bases from V and 2 from J; bases not matched to a gene: 8. In DNA form, the CDR3 reads TGTGCCAGCAGAATTCCGGGACTAGCGGACAACACCGGGGAGCTGTTTTTT. As protein: CASRIPGLADNTGELFF. The full variable domain, rest sourced from reference TRBV2 and TRBJ2-2, is EPEVTQTPSHQVTQMGQEVILRCVPISNHLYFYWYRQILGQKVEFLVSFYNNEISEKSEIFDDQFSVERPDGSNFTLKIRSTKLEDSAMYFCASRIPGLADNTGELFFGEGSRLTVL.

This clonotype has only a few counts. V usage is TRBV5-6 and J usage is TRBJ2-7, with a weak D call TRBD2 (5 bases). The CDR3 is 13 residues long. Trimming shortened V by 5 bases and J by 0 bases, and 9 bases separated the two germline ends. Germline assignment: CDR1 SGHDT and CDR2 YYEEEE. The CDR3 loop reads CASRRGSSYEQYF. CDR3 coding DNA: TGTGCCAGCAGGCGAGGGAGCTCCTACGAGCAGTACTTC.